These 14 T cell receptor beta chains came from one sample sequenced in a study of blood T cell repertoires in COVID-19. Sequenced by immunoSEQ multiplex PCR; TCRdb stores in-frame clones only, minus some. Of 66,000 or so clones listed, about 86% were seen once; the top ten hold approximately 7%. Sequencing input: peripheral blood. The source is a middle-aged man with active COVID-19.

The chain joins TRBV6-6 to TRBJ2-7, with TRBD2 as a possible D gene (6 bases). V was cut by 6 bases and J by 0 bases, with 18 bases left in between. The CDR3 totals 16 residues. Germline V gene lookup returns CDR1 MNHNY and CDR2 SVGAGI (reference sequence). The chain's CDR3 is CASSQTLFGSSYEQYV. The CDR3 DNA reads TGTGCCAGCAGCCAGACGCTGTTCGGGAGCTCCTACGAGCAGTACGTC.

The V gene is TRBV11-2, the J gene TRBJ2-1; 7 bases agree with TRBD2. This CDR3 comprises 15 residues. CDR1 is SGHAT, CDR2 FQNNGV, per germline. Unmatched junction bases numbered 9, after V lost 1 base and J lost 9 bases. The CDR3 loop is CASSLVGGVAGEQFF. The CDR3 DNA sequence: TGTGCCAGCAGCTTAGTTGGGGGGGTGGCTGGTGAGCAGTTCTTC.

The chain combines TRBV18 with TRBJ2-7, with 9 bases fitting TRBD1. The CDR3 extends over 13 amino acids. Per the germline V gene, CDR1 is KGHSH and CDR2 is LQKENI. V lost 6 bases to trimming and J lost 3 bases; unmatched junction nucleotides: 3. CDR3 loop: CASSSGQGYEQYF. The CDR3 DNA reads TGTGCCAGCTCTTCGGGACAGGGCTACGAGCAGTACTTC.

V is TRBV4-1 and J is TRBJ2-5; the match to TRBD2 covers 7 bases. The germline V gene encodes CDR1 MGHRA and CDR2 YSYEKL. The ends lost 4 bases at V and 1 base at J; junction bases unmatched: 9. The CDR3 totals 16 residues. CDR3 nucleotide sequence: TGCGCCAGCAGCCTCTTGGGGGGGGGATCCCAAGAGACCCAGTACTTC. It translates to CASSLLGGGSQETQYF.

This chain connects TRBV7-2 to TRBJ2-3, with 12 bases aligning to TRBD2. V shed 2 bases, J shed 5 bases, and the junction held 5 bases outside the gene matches. Germline V gene data show CDR1 as SGHTA and CDR2 as FQGNSA. CDR3 length: 16 residues. The CDR3 sequence is CASSLSRTSGKDTQYF. Here the CDR3 DNA reads TGTGCCAGCAGCTTAAGTCGGACTAGCGGGAAAGATACGCAGTATTTT.

The CDR3 DNA is TGTGCCAGCAGCCCCGAGCGACTAGCGGGAGTGGATGAGCAGTTCTTC. Protein product: CASSPERLAGVDEQFF. This rearrangement joins TRBV7-2 to TRBJ2-1, with 12 nucleotides matching TRBD2. The CDR3 is 16 residues long. V shed 5 bases, J shed 8 bases, and the junction held 10 bases outside the gene matches. Looked up from germline, CDR1 is SGHTA and CDR2 is FQGNSA.

The chain employs TRBV4-1 and TRBJ1-2; D not resolved. V was clipped by 0 bases and J by 2 bases, with 10 bases between them. The CDR3 totals 15 residues. Germline V gene lookup returns CDR1 MGHRA and CDR2 YSYEKL. The CDR3 nucleotides are TGCGCCAGCAGCCAAGATCTGGCGGGGAACTATGGCTACACCTTC. This encodes CASSQDLAGNYGYTF.

The rearrangement uses TRBV6-5 and TRBJ1-6, with TRBD1 matching 9 bases. Trimming took 4 bases from V and 10 from J; bases not matched to a gene: 11. The CDR3 extends over 16 amino acids. Germline CDR1 and CDR2: MNHEY and SVGAGI. Written as DNA, the CDR3 is TGTGCCAGCAGTTTCACCGCGGACAGGGGACGGTCACCCCTCCACTTT. Its protein product is CASSFTADRGRSPLHF.

V gene TRBV20-1 combines with J gene TRBJ2-2; D not certain. V lost 6 bases, J lost 1 base, and 12 bases lay in between. There are 14 residues in the CDR3. The germline V gene encodes CDR1 DFQATT and CDR2 SNEGSKA (reference sequence). In nucleotides, the CDR3 is TGCAGTGCCAGTCGTCTAGAGAACACCGGGGAGCTGTTTTTT. It translates to CSASRLENTGELFF.

The V gene is TRBV3-1 (or the pseudogene TRBV3-2), the J gene TRBJ2-5; TRBD1 is a possible D gene (5 bases). Trimming removed 1 base at V and 10 bases at J, with 10 bases between. This CDR3 has 12 residues. Germline assignment: CDR1 LGHDT and CDR2 YNNKEL (reference sequence). CDR3 coding DNA: TGTGCCAGCAGCCAAGCGATAGGGGACCAGTACTTC. This sequence encodes CASSQAIGDQYF.

This clone was recorded a few times. The V call is TRBV19, the J call TRBJ1-1; 7 bases are a match to TRBD1. Trimming removed 5 bases from V and 5 bases from J; junction bases left unmatched: 2. The CDR3 is 12 residues long. CDR1 and CDR2 from the germline V gene are LNHDA and SQIVND (reference sequence). CDR3 amino acids: CASSEQGTEAFF. The CDR3 DNA sequence: TGTGCCAGTAGTGAACAGGGGACTGAAGCTTTCTTT.

The chain is built from TRBV12-3 or TRBV12-4 and TRBJ2-7; tentative D call: TRBD2 (6 bases). Trimming pared 3 bases from V and 2 bases from J, leaving 8 bases between. This CDR3 is 13 amino acids long. The CDR3 nucleotides read TGTGCCAGCAGTTTCGGACTACCCTACGAGCAGTACTTC. Encoded protein: CASSFGLPYEQYF.

The chain joins TRBV5-1 to TRBJ2-1; 11 nucleotides align to TRBD2. Germline V gene sequence: CDR1 SGHRS, CDR2 YFSETQ. Trimming removed 0 bases from V and 6 bases from J; junction bases left unmatched: 2. The CDR3 has 15 amino acids. In DNA, the CDR3 is TGCGCCAGCAGCTTGGAACTAGCGGGAGTCAATGAGCAGTTCTTC. Translating it yields CASSLELAGVNEQFF.

This chain uses TRBV4-1 with TRBJ2-2, with 12 bases fitting TRBD2. The CDR3 is 17 amino acids. Per germline, CDR1 MGHRA and CDR2 YSYEKL. V dropped 3 bases and J dropped 6; count of bases not matched to a gene: 8. This chain's CDR3 is CASSQPTSGSKAGELFF. The CDR3 DNA is TGCGCCAGCAGCCAGCCGACTAGCGGGAGTAAAGCCGGGGAGCTGTTTTTT.